What follows is one TCR beta chain and its context. Its antigen is undetermined. Donors comprised only Caucasian adults living in Nashville, Tennessee. The data stem from a study of shared clonotypes between healthy human individuals. Study conclusions and caveats: For sorted subsets, rarefaction showed incomplete sequencing despite large depth.

The germline gives CDR1 MDHEN, CDR2 SYDVKM. The CDR3 length is 11 residues. V was trimmed by 3 bases and J by 7 bases, leaving 6 bases between them. Per sorted-subset replicate PCR, input was 150 to 250 ng DNA, representing roughly 28,000 T cell genomes. TCRdb's table, derived via immunoSEQ multiplex PCR, lists solely in-frame clones and lacks some. This sample yields 850,000 to 1,100,000 clones, of which roughly 80% are seen a single time; 0.7% to 0.95% belongs to the top ten. Sequencing used memory CD4+ T cells from PBMCs. The subset here: CD45RA-negative fraction. This receptor was obtained from a man in his late teens or twenties in good health. Some clones in this sample may be carry-over from other donors' samples. This chain joins TRBV28 and TRBJ1-2; unclear D gene. Here the CDR3 reads CASSFFAGYTF. The CDR3 region has the DNA TGTGCCAGCAGTTTCTTCGCTGGCTACACCTTC.